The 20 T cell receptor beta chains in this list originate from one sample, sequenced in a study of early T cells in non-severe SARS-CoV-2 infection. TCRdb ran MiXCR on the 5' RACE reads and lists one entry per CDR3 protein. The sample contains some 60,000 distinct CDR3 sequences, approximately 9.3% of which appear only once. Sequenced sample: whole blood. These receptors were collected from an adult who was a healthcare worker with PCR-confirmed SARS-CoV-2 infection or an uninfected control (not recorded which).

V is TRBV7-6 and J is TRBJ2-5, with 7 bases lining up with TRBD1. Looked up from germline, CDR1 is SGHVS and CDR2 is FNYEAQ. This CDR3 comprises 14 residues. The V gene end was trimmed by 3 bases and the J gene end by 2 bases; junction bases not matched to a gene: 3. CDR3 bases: TGTGCCAGCAGCTTGCCGGGACAGCAAGAGACCCAGTACTTC. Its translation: CASSLPGQQETQYF.

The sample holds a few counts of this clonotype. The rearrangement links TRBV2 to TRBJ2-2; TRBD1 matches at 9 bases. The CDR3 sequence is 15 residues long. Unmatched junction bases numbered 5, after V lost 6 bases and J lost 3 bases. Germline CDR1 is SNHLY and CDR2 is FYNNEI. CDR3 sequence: CASRRGTGHTGELFF. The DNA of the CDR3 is TGTGCCAGCAGACGAGGGACAGGGCACACCGGGGAGCTGTTTTTT.

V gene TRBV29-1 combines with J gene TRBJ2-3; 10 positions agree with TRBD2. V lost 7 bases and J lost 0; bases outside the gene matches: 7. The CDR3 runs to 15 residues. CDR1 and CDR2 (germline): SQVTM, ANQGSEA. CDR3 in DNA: TGCAGCGGTCTAGCGGGGGTTCGTAGCACAGATACGCAGTATTTT. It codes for CSGLAGVRSTDTQYF.

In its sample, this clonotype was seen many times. The CDR3 loop reads CASGFWGSNEQFF. CDR3 DNA sequence: TGTGCCAGTGGATTCTGGGGGTCGAATGAGCAGTTCTTC. The V gene is TRBV19, the J gene TRBJ2-1; tentatively, D is TRBD1 or TRBD2 (5 bases each). This CDR3 is 13 amino acids long. The V gene lost 8 bases and the J gene lost 7 bases, with 15 bases spanning the gap. Germline V lookup: CDR1 LNHDA, CDR2 SQIVND (reference sequence).

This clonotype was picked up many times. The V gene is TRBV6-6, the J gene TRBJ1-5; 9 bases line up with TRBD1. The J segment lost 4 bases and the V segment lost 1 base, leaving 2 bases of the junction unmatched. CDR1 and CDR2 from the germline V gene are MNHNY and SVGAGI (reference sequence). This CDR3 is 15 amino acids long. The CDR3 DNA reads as TGTGCCAGCAGTTACTTGGGACAGGGTAATCAGCCCCAGCATTTT. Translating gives CASSYLGQGNQPQHF.

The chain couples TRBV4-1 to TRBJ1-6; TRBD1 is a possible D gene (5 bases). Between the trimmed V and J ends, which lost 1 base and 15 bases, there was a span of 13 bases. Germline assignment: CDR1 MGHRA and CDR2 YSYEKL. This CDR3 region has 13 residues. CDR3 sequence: CASSQGGEVGLHF. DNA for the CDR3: TGCGCCAGCAGCCAAGGAGGGGAGGTGGGCCTCCACTTT.

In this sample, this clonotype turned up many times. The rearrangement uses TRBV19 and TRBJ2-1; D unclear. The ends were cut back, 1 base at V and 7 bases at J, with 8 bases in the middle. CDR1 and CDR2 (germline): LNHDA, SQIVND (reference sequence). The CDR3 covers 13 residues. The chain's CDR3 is CASSIVPGNEQFF. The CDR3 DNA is TGTGCCAGTAGTATAGTACCCGGGAATGAGCAGTTCTTC.

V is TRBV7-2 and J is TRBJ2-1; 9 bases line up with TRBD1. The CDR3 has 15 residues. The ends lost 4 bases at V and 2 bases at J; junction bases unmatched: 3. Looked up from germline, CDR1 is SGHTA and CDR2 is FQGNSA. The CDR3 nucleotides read TGTGCCAGCAGCTCGGACAGGGGCCCCTACAATGAGCAGTTCTTC. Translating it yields CASSSDRGPYNEQFF.

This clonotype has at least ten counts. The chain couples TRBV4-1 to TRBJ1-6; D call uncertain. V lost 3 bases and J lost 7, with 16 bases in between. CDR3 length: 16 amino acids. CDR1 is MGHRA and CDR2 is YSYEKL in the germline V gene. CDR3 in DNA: TGCGCCAGCAGCCAGTACGTCGAGGGATCGAATTCACCCCTCCACTTT. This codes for CASSQYVEGSNSPLHF.

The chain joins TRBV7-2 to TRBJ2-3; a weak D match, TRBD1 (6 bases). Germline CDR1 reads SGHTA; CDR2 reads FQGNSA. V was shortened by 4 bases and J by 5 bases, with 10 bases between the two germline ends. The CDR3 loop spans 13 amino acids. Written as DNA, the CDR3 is TGTGCCAGCAGCTCGACAGGAGGAGATACGCAGTATTTT. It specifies CASSSTGGDTQYF.

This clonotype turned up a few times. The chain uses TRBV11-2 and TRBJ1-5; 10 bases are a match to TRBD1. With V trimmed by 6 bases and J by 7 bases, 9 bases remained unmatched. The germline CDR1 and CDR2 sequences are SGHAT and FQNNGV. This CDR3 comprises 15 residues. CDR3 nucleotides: TGTGCCAGCAGTCTAGGGACAGGGGAAGGCCAGCCCCAGCATTTT. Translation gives CASSLGTGEGQPQHF.

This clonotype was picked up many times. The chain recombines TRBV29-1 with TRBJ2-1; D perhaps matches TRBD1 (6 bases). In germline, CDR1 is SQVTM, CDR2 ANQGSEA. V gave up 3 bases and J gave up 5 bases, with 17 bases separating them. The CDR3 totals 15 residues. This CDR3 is CSVDRPSQGHNEQFF. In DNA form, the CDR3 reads TGCAGCGTTGATCGGCCCTCACAGGGCCACAATGAGCAGTTCTTC.

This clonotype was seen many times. CDR3 nucleotides: TGTGCCAGCAGTTGGACGACTCAAGAGACCCAGTACTTC. Translation gives CASSWTTQETQYF. J is TRBJ2-5 and V is TRBV6-2 or TRBV6-3, with D hard to call. The germline V gene has CDR1 MNHEY and CDR2 SVGEGT. The CDR3 is 13 amino acids. Trimming pared 4 bases from V and 2 bases from J, leaving 8 bases between.

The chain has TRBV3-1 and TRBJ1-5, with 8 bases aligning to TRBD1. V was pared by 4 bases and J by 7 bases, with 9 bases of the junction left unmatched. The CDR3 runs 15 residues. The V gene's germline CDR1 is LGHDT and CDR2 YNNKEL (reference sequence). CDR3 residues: CASSRDRGPGQPQHF. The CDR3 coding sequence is TGTGCCAGCAGCCGCGACAGGGGCCCCGGGCAGCCCCAGCATTTT.

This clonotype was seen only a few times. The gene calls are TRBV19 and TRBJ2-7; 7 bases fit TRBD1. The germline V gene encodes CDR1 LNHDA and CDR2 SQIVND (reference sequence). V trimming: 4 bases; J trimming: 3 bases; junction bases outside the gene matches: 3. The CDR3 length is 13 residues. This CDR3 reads CASSKGTDYEQYV. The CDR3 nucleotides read TGTGCCAGTAGTAAAGGGACAGACTACGAGCAGTACGTC.

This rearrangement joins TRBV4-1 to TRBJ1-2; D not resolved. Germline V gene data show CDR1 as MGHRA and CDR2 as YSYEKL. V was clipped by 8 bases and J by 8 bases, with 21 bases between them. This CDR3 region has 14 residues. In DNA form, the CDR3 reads TGCGCCAGCGGACGATCGGTTGTGGATCTGGGCTACACCTTC. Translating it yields CASGRSVVDLGYTF.

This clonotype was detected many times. DNA of the CDR3: TGTGCCAGCAGCCAAGAGGGGCAGGGAGGGTCCTATAATTCACCCCTCCACTTT. It yields the protein CASSQEGQGGSYNSPLHF. The chain is built from TRBV3-1 and TRBJ1-6; possibly TRBD1 for D (5 bases). Per germline, CDR1 LGHDT and CDR2 YNNKEL (reference sequence). The CDR3 runs to 18 residues. The V gene lost 0 bases and the J gene lost 1 base, with 13 bases spanning the gap. Based on the CDR3 plus reference TRBV3-1 and TRBJ1-6, the full variable domain is DTAVSQTPKYLVTQMGNDKSIKCEQNLGHDTMYWYKQDSKKFLKIMFSYNNKELIINETVPNRFSPKSPDKAHLNLHINSLELGDSAVYFCASSQEGQGGSYNSPLHFGNGTRLTVT.

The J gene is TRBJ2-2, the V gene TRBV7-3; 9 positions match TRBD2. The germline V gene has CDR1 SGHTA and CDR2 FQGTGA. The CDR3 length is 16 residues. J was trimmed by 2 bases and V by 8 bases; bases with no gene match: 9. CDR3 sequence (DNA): TGTGCCAGCGGGAATAGCGGGGGTGTTAACACCGGGGAGCTGTTTTTT. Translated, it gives CASGNSGGVNTGELFF.

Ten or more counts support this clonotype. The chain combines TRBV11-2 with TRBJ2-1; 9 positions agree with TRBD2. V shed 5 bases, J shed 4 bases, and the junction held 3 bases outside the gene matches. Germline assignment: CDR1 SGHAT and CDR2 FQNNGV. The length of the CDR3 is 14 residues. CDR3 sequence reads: CASSIGLAYNEQFF. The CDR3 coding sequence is TGTGCCAGCAGCATCGGACTAGCGTACAATGAGCAGTTCTTC. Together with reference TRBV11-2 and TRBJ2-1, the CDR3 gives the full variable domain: EAGVAQSPRYKIIEKRQSVAFWCNPISGHATLYWYQQILGQGPKLLIQFQNNGVVDDSQLPKDRFSAERLKGVDSTLKIQPAKLEDSAVYLCASSIGLAYNEQFFGPGTRLTVL.

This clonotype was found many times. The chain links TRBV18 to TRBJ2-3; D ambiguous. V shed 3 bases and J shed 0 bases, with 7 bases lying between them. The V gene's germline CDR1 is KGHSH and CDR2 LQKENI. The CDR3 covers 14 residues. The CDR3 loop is CASSPPHSTDTQYF. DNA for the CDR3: TGTGCCAGCTCACCCCCACATAGCACAGATACGCAGTATTTT.